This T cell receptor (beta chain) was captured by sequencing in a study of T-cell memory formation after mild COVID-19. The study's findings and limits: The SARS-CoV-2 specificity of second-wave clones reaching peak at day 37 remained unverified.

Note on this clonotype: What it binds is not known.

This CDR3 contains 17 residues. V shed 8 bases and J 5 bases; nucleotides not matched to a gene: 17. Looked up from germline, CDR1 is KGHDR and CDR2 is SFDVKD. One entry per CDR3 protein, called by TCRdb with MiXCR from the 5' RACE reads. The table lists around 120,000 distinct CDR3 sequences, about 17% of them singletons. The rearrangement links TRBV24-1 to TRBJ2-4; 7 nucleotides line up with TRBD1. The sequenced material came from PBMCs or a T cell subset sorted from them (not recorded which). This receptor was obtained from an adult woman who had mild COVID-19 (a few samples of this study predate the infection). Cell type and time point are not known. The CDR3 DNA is TGTGCCACCACCCTAGTGATCCCCGGGACAGAAGAAAACATTCAGTACTTC. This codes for CATTLVIPGTEENIQYF.